This T cell receptor beta chain was obtained from a study of persistence of HIV-infected CD4 T cells. An overlapping HIV-1 Gag peptide pool stimulated these cells at about 0.9 ug/peptide/mL. CD40L/CD69 double-negative CD45RO-high memory CD4+ T cells were collected. Remarks on this clone: The antigen is not known.

Germline V gives CDR1 LNHDA, CDR2 SQIVND (reference sequence). With V trimmed by 5 bases and J by 3 bases, 16 bases remained unmatched. The CDR3 has 18 residues. The libraries were made with immunoSEQ version 4 in survey mode. Here immunoSEQ multiplex PCR was the method, and the copy in TCRdb shows in-frame clones only, minus some. The table has 25,000 to 40,000 clones, 80% to 90% seen once; the top ten hold about 18%. This chain links TRBV19 with TRBJ1-5; 7 bases are shared with TRBD1. Material: CD4+ T cells sorted from PBMCs after approximately 19-hour stimulation, obtained from a patient who received antiretroviral therapy. The sequence was collected from an adult woman with HIV who was CMV-seropositive. The CDR3: CASSSSGRGPETNQPQHF. CDR3 nucleotide sequence: TGTGCCAGTAGTTCCTCGGGGAGGGGGCCCGAGACCAATCAGCCCCAGCATTTT.